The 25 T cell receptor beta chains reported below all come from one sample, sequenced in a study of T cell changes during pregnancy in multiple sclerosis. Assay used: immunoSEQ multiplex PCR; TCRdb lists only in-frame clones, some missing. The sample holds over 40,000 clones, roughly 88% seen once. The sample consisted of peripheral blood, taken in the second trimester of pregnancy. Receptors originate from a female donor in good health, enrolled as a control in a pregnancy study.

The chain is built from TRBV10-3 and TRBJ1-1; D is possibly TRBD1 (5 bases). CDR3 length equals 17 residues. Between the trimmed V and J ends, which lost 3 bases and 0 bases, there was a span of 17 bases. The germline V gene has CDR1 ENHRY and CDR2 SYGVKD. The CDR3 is CAISDGTDNPMNTEAFF. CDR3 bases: TGTGCCATCAGTGACGGAACGGACAATCCAATGAACACTGAAGCTTTCTTT.

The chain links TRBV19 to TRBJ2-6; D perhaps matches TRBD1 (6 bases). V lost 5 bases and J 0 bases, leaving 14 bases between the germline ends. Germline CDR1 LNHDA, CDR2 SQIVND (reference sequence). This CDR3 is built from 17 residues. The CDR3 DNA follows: TGTGCCAGTAGTCGGGCAGGGGAAATCTCTGGGGCCAACGTCCTGACTTTC. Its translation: CASSRAGEISGANVLTF.

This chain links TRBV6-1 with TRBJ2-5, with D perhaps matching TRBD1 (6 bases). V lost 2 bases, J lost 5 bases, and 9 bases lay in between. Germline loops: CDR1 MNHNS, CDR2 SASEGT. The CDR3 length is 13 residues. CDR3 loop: CASSETGRETQYF. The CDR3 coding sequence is TGTGCCAGCAGTGAAACAGGGCGGGAGACCCAGTACTTC.

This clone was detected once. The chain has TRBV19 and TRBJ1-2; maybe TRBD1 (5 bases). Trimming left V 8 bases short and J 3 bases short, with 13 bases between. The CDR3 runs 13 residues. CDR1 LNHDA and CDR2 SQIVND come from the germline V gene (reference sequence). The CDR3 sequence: CASPFGADYGYTF. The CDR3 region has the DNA TGTGCCAGTCCTTTTGGGGCGGACTATGGCTACACCTTC.

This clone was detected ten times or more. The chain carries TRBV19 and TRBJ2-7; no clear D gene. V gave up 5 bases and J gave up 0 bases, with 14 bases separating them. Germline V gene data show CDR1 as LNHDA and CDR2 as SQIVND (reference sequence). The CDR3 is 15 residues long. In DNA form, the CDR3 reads TGTGCCAGTAGTTCCACCCGAGAGAGCTCCTACGAGCAGTACTTC. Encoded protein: CASSSTRESSYEQYF.

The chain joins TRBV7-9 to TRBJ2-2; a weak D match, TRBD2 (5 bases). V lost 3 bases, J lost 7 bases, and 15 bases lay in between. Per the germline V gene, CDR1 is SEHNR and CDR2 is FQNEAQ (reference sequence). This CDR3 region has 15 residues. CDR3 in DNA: TGTGCCAGCAGCTTCATTCTAGCAAAAGTCGGGGAGCTGTTTTTT. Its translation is CASSFILAKVGELFF. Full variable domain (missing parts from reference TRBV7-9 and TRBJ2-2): DTGVSQNPRHKITKRGQNVTFRCDPISEHNRLYWYRQTLGQGPEFLTYFQNEAQLEKSRLLSDRFSAERPKGSFSTLEIQRTEQGDSAMYLCASSFILAKVGELFFGEGSRLTVL.

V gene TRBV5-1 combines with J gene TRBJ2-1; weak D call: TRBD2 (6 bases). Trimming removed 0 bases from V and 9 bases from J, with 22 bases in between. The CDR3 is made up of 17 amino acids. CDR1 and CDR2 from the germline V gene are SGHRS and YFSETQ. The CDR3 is CASSLGRRLQREIEQFF. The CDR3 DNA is TGCGCCAGCAGCTTGGGACGCAGGTTACAACGGGAGATTGAGCAGTTCTTC.

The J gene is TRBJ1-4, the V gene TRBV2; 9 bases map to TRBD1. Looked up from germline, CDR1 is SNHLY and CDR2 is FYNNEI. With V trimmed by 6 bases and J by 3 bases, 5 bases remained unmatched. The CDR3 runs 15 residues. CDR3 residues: CASSGDRGANEKLFF. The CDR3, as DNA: TGTGCCAGCAGCGGAGACAGGGGGGCTAATGAAAAACTGTTTTTT.

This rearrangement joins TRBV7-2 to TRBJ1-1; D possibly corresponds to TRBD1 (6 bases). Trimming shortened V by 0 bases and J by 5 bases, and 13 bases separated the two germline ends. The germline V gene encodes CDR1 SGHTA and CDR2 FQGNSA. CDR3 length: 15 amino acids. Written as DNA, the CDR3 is TGTGCCAGCAGCTTAGCGGCAGGGAGGGGGACTGAAGCTTTCTTT. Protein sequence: CASSLAAGRGTEAFF. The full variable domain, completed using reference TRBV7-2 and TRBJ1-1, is GAGVSQSPSNKVTEKGKDVELRCDPISGHTALYWYRQSLGQGLEFLIYFQGNSAPDKSGLPSDRFSAERTGGSVSTLTIQRTQQEDSAVYLCASSLAAGRGTEAFFGQGTRLTVV.

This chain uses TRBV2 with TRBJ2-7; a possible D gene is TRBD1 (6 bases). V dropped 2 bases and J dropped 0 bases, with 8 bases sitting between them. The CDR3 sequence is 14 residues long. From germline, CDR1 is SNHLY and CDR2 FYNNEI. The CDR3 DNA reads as TGTGCCAGCAGTGAACAGGGGCCCTCCTACGAGCAGTACTTC. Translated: CASSEQGPSYEQYF.

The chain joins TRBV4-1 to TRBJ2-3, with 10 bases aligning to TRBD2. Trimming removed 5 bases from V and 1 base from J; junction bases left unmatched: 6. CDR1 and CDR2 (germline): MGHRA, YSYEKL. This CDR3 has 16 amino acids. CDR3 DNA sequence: TGCGCCAGCAGCGCAGCGGGGGGGCCCGGCACAGATACGCAGTATTTT. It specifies CASSAAGGPGTDTQYF.

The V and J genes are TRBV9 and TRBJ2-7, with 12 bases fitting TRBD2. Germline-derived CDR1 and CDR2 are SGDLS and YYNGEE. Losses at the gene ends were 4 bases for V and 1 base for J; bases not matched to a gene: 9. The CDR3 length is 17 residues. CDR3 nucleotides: TGTGCCAGCAGCTCAACGAGACTAGCGGGAGAGTCCTACGAGCAGTACTTC. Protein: CASSSTRLAGESYEQYF.

The CDR3 loop reads CASSGRGEGAYGYTF. CDR3 coding DNA: TGTGCCAGCAGTGGACGAGGTGAGGGTGCCTATGGCTACACCTTC. V is TRBV6-5 and J is TRBJ1-2; D not certain. This CDR3 contains 15 residues. Germline V gene data show CDR1 as MNHEY and CDR2 as SVGAGI. Trimming pared 5 bases from V and 4 bases from J, leaving 17 bases between.

CDR3 sequence reads: CASSLSRQGTPYTEAFF. CDR3 in DNA: TGTGCCAGCAGTTTATCGAGGCAGGGAACCCCGTACACTGAAGCTTTCTTT. The rearrangement joins TRBV27 to TRBJ1-1; tentative D call: TRBD1 (5 bases). The germline gives CDR1 MNHEY, CDR2 SMNVEV (reference sequence). This CDR3 is 17 amino acids long. V shed 0 bases and J shed 3 bases, with 17 bases lying between them.

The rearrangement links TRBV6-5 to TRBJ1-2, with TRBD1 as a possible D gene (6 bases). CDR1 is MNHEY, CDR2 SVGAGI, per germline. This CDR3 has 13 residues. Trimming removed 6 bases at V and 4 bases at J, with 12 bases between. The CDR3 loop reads CASSSIGGYGYTF. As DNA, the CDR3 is TGTGCCAGCAGCTCCATAGGGGGCTATGGCTACACCTTC.

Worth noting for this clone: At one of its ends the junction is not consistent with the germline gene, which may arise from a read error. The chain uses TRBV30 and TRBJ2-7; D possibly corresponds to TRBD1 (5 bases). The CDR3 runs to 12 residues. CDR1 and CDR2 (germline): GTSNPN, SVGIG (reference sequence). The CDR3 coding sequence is TGTGCCTGGGGCGCAGGGTCCTCCGAGCAGTACTTC. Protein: CAWGAGSSEQYF.

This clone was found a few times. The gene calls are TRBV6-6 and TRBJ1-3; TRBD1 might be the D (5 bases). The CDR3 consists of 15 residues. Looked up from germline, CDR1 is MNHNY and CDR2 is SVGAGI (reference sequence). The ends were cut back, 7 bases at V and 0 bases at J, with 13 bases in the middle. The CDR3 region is CASIQTGHSGNTIYF. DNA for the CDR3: TGTGCCAGCATCCAAACAGGCCACTCTGGAAACACCATATATTTT.

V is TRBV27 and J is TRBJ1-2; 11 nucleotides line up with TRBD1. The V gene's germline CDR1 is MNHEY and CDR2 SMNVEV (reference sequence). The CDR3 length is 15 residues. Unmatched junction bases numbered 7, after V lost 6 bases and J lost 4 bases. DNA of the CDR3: TGTGCCAGCAGCCCAGGACAGGGGGCGGGCTATGGCTACACCTTC. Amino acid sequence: CASSPGQGAGYGYTF.

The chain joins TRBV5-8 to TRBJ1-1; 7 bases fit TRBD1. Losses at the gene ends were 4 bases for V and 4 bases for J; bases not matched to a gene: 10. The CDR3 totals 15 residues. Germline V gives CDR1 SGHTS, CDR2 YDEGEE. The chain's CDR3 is CASSGGWPGGTEAFF. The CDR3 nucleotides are TGTGCCAGCAGCGGGGGTTGGCCAGGGGGCACTGAAGCTTTCTTT.

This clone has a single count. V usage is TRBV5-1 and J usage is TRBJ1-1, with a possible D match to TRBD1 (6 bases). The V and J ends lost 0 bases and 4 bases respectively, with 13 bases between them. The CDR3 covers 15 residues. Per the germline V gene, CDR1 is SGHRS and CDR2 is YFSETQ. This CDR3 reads CASSLVGARITEAFF. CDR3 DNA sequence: TGCGCCAGCAGCTTGGTGGGGGCGCGGATCACTGAAGCTTTCTTT. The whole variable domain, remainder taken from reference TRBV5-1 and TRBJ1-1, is KAGVTQTPRYLIKTRGQQVTLSCSPISGHRSVSWYQQTPGQGLQFLFEYFSETQRNKGNFPGRFSGRQFSNSRSEMNVSTLELGDSALYLCASSLVGARITEAFFGQGTRLTVV.

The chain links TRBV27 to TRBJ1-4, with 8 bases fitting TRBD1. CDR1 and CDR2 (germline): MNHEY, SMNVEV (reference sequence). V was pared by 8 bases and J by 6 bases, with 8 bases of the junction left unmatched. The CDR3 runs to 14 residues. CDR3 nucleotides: TGTGCCAGCGGGCGACAGGGGATTTATGAAAAACTGTTTTTT. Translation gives CASGRQGIYEKLFF.

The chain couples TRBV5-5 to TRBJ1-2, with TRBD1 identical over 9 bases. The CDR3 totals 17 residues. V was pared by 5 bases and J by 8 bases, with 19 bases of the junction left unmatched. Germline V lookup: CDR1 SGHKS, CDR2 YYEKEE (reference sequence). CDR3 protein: CASSSTRQQGALNGYTF. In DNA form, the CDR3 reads TGTGCCAGCAGTTCTACGAGACAACAGGGGGCTCTCAACGGCTACACCTTC.

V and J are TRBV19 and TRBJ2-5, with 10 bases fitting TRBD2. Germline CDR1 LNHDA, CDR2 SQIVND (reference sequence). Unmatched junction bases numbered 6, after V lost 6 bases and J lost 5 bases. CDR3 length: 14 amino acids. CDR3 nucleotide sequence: TGTGCCAGTAGGCCAGCGGGGGGGCTGGAGACCCAGTACTTC. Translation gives CASRPAGGLETQYF.

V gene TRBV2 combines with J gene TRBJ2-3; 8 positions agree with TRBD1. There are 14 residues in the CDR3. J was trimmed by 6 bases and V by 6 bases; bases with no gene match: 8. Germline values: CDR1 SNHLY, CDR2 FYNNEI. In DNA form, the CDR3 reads TGTGCCAGCAGCCAGGACAGGGCATCCGATACGCAGTATTTT. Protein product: CASSQDRASDTQYF.

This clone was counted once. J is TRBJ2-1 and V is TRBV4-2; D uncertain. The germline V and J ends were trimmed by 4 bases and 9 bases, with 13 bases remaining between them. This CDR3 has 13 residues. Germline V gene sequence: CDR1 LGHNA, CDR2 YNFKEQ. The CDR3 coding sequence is TGTGCCAGCAGCCCTGAAATATACGGTGAGCAGTTCTTC. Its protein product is CASSPEIYGEQFF.